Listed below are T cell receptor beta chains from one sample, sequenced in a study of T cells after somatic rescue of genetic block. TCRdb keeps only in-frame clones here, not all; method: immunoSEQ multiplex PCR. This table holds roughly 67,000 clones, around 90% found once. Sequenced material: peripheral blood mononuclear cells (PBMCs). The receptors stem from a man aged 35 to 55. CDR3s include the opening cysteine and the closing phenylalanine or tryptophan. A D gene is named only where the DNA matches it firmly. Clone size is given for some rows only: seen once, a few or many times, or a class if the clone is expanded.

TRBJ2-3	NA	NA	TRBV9	CASSPRGSVVTDTQYF	TGTGCCAGCAGCCCACGGGGGAGCGTTGTAACAGATACGCAGTATTTT
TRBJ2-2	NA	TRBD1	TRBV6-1	CASSESTGRVGELFF	TGTGCCAGCAGTGAGTCGACAGGGCGAGTTGGGGAGCTGTTTTTT
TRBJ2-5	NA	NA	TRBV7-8	CASSLRELKETQYF	TGTGCCAGCAGCCTGAGGGAATTGAAAGAGACCCAGTACTTC
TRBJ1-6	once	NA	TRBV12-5	CASGLGMGGHSPLHF	TGTGCTAGTGGTTTGGGTATGGGGGGTCATTCACCCCTCCACTTT
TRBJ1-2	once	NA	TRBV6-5	CASSYSQGDGYTF	TGTGCCAGCAGTTACTCTCAGGGCGACGGCTACACCTTC
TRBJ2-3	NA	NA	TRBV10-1	CASSELLGADTQYF	TGCGCCAGCAGTGAACTTCTAGGCGCAGATACGCAGTATTTT
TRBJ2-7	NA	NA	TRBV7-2	CASSLWFYYEQYF	TGTGCCAGCAGCTTATGGTTTTACTACGAGCAGTACTTC
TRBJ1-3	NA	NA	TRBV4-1	CASSQGGGTSGNTIYF	TGCGCCAGCAGCCAAGGCGGGGGGACCTCTGGAAACACCATATATTTT
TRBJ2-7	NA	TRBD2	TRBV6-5	CASSYSPSGTYEQYF	TGTGCCAGCAGTTACTCGCCTAGCGGGACCTACGAGCAGTACTTC
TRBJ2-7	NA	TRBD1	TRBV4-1	CASSQVGQGFYEQYF	TGCGCCAGCAGCCAAGTGGGACAGGGTTTCTACGAGCAGTACTTC
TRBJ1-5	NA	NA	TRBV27	CATRYGQSSNQPQHF	TGTGCCACACGTTACGGACAGAGCAGCAATCAGCCCCAGCATTTT
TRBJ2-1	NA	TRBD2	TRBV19	CASRLTGGNEQFF	TGTGCCAGTAGGCTCACGGGGGGCAATGAGCAGTTCTTC
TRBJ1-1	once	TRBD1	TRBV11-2	CASSLNRGNTEAFF	TGTGCCAGCAGCTTAAACAGGGGGAACACTGAAGCTTTCTTT
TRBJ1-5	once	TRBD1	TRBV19	CASSRPRGTGSGQPQHF	TGTGCCAGTAGCCGACCGAGAGGGACAGGGAGCGGTCAGCCCCAGCATTTT
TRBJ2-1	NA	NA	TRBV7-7	CASSPRDGSSYNEQFF	TGTGCCAGCAGCCCACGGGACGGGAGCTCCTACAATGAGCAGTTCTTC
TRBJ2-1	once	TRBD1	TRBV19	CASSIRTGPYNEQFF	TGTGCCAGTAGTATCCGGACAGGTCCATACAATGAGCAGTTCTTC
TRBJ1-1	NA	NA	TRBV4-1	CASSEDEGSENTEAFF	TGCGCCAGCTCCGAAGATGAGGGCTCCGAGAACACTGAAGCTTTCTTT
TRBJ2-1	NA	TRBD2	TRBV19	CASSTWDSGKDEQFF	TGTGCCAGTAGTACCTGGGATAGCGGGAAAGACGAGCAGTTCTTC
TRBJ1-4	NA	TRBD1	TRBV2	CASRGQGATNEKLFF	TGTGCCAGCAGGGGACAGGGGGCAACTAATGAAAAACTGTTTTTT
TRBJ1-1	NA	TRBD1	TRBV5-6	CASMRMDRFNTEAFF	TGTGCCAGCATGAGGATGGACAGGTTTAACACTGAAGCTTTCTTT
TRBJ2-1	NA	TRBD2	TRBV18	CASSPQGLGRNDEQFF	TGTGCCAGCTCACCACAGGGACTAGGTCGTAATGATGAGCAGTTCTTC
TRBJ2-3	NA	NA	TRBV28	CASSFSDWDTQYF	TGTGCCAGCAGTTTTTCGGACTGGGATACGCAGTATTTT
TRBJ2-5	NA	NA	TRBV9	CASSVGQETQYF	TGTGCCAGCAGCGTGGGACAAGAGACCCAGTACTTC
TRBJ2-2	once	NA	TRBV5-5	CASSFDTGELFF	TGTGCCAGCAGCTTTGACACCGGGGAGCTGTTTTTT
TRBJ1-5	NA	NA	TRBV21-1	CASRGGTGKFCNQPQHF	TGTGCCAGCAGGGGAGGGACAGGGAAGTTCTGCAATCAGCCCCAGCATTTT
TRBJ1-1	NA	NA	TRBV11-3	CASSLGRLNTEAFF	TGTGCCAGCAGCTTAGGACGGCTGAACACTGAAGCTTTCTTT
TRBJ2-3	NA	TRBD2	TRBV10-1	CASSESGGLLPTDTQYF	TGCGCCAGCAGTGAGAGTGGGGGACTACTACCCACAGATACGCAGTATTTT
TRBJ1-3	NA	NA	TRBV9	CASSADRYSGNTIYF	TGTGCCAGCAGCGCAGACAGGTACTCTGGAAACACCATATATTTT
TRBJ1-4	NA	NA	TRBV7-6	CASSLRGGRGEKLFF	TGTGCCAGCAGCTTGCGGGGGGGAAGGGGTGAAAAACTGTTTTTT
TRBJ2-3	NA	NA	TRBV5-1	CASSLEAAPQADTQYF	TGCGCCAGCAGCTTGGAGGCGGCTCCCCAGGCGGATACGCAGTATTTT
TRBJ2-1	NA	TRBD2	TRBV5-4	CASSYGTSGRYEQFF	TGTGCCAGCAGCTACGGGACTAGCGGGAGATATGAGCAGTTCTTC
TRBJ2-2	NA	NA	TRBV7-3	CASSLSAGSGELFF	TGTGCCAGCAGCTTATCGGCGGGGAGCGGGGAGCTGTTTTTT
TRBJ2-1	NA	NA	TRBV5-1	CASSWGAARGLFF	TGCGCCAGCAGCTGGGGGGCCGCCAGGGGGTTGTTCTTC
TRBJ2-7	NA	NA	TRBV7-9	CASSPGRYEQYF	TGTGCCAGCAGCCCGGGCCGCTACGAGCAGTACTTC
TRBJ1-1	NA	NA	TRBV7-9	CASSGGPGTRAFF	TGTGCCAGCAGCGGGGGACCCGGGACTAGGGCTTTCTTT
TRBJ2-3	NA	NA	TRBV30	CAWNLGRGTDTQYF	TGTGCCTGGAATTTAGGGCGAGGCACAGATACGCAGTATTTT
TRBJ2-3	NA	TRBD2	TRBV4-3	CASSLGGGRRRADTQYF	TGCGCCAGCAGCCTTGGGGGAGGGAGGAGGAGGGCTGATACGCAGTATTTT
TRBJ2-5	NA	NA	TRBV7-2	CASSLGGGPQETQYF	TGTGCCAGCAGCTTAGGCGGCGGGCCCCAAGAGACCCAGTACTTC
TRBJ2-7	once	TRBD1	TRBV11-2	CASSLGQGPYEQYF	TGTGCCAGCAGCTTGGGACAGGGCCCCTACGAGCAGTACTTC
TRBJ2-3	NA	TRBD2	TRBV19	CASSARLAGGTTQYF	TGTGCCAGTAGTGCGAGACTAGCGGGGGGAACTACGCAGTATTTT
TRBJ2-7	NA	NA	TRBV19	CASSRGVSYEQYF	TGTGCCAGTAGCCGGGGAGTCTCCTACGAGCAGTACTTC
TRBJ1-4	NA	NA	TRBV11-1	CASSPNSEKLFF	TGTGCCAGCAGCCCGAACAGTGAAAAACTGTTTTTT
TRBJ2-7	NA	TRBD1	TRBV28	CASRPPGQAYEQYF	TGTGCCAGCAGGCCCCCGGGACAGGCTTACGAGCAGTACTTC
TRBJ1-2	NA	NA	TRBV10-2	CASSESSRAPNYGYTF	TGCGCCAGCAGTGAGTCGAGCAGGGCCCCTAACTATGGCTACACCTTC
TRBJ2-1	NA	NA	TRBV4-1	CASGTVNNEQFF	TGCGCCAGCGGAACGGTAAACAATGAGCAGTTCTTC
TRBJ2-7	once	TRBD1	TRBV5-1	CASSATGPGYEQYF	TGCGCCAGCAGCGCGACAGGGCCGGGCTACGAGCAGTACTTC